This T cell receptor (beta chain) appears in the sequencing data of a study of patients and donors after allogeneic stem cell transplantation. Germline-derived CDR1 and CDR2 are SGHAT and FQNNGV. The CDR3 is made up of 14 amino acids. V dropped 5 bases and J dropped 9 bases, with 20 bases sitting between them. MiXCR, applied by TCRdb to the RT-PCR reads, yields one record per CDR3 protein. The profile shows approximately 10,000 distinct CDR3 sequences, more than 4.5% of them singletons. Sequencing used blood, either unsorted or a sorted T cell fraction (not recorded which). This clonotype was sampled from a human donor who was either an allogeneic HSCT recipient or a stem cell or donor lymphocyte infusion donor (not recorded which). It is not recorded whose cells these are; they may come from a transplant donor. This chain joins TRBV11-2 and TRBJ2-7, with a weak D call TRBD1 (6 bases). CDR3 protein: CASSQPEQGVGQYF. The DNA for the CDR3 is TGTGCCAGCAGCCAACCGGAACAGGGCGTAGGGCAGTACTTC. The full variable domain, its missing parts supplied by reference TRBV11-2 and TRBJ2-7, is EAGVAQSPRYKIIEKRQSVAFWCNPISGHATLYWYQQILGQGPKLLIQFQNNGVVDDSQLPKDRFSAERLKGVDSTLKIQPAKLEDSAVYLCASSQPEQGVGQYFGPGTRLTVT.